Listed here are 27 T cell receptor beta chains from one sample, sequenced in a study of blood T cells in healthy people across ages. Sample-barcoded 5' priming and a J-beta primer mix drove a second PCR of roughly 7 to 11 cycles. TCRdb ran MiXCR on the 5' RACE reads and lists one entry per CDR3 protein. This sample has roughly 650,000 distinct CDR3 sequences, with around 32% found just once. The sequenced material came from blood. The source of these receptors is a woman over 75 in good health.

This clonotype was observed many times. This chain links TRBV2 with TRBJ2-3; the D gene is possibly TRBD1 (6 bases). Germline V CDR1 and CDR2: SNHLY, FYNNEI. V was shortened by 7 bases and J by 2 bases, with 16 bases between the two germline ends. The CDR3 runs 15 residues. This CDR3 is CASTMTRQVTDTQYF. The DNA for the CDR3 is TGTGCCAGCACCATGACCCGACAGGTCACAGATACGCAGTATTTT.

This clonotype was seen repeatedly, ten times or more. The chain recombines TRBV4-2 with TRBJ1-6; maybe TRBD1 (6 bases). The CDR3 consists of 15 residues. Germline-derived CDR1 and CDR2 are LGHNA and YNFKEQ. Between the trimmed V and J ends, which lost 5 bases and 6 bases, there was a span of 14 bases. The CDR3 region is CASSIDRLLNSPLHF. In DNA form, the CDR3 reads TGTGCCAGCAGCATCGACAGGCTCCTTAATTCACCCCTCCACTTT.

Turning to this clonotype: A much larger clone lies a single base off, so this may be a read error. This chain links TRBV27 with TRBJ2-7; D gene uncertain. This CDR3 is built from 13 residues. Germline V gene sequence: CDR1 MNHEY, CDR2 SMNVEV (reference sequence). With 5 bases removed from V and 7 bases from J, the gap between germline ends came to 15 bases. The CDR3 DNA follows: TGTGCCAGCAGTCCACCCGGCTGGCAGGAGCAGTACTTC. Protein sequence: CASSPPGWQEQYF.

With regard to this clonotype: This may come from a read error, since a much larger clone is one base off. The chain recombines TRBV6-2 or TRBV6-3 with TRBJ2-7; TRBD2 matches 8 bases. V lost 8 bases, J lost 7 bases, and 7 bases stayed unmatched. Germline V gene data show CDR1 as MNHEY and CDR2 as SVGEGT. The CDR3 loop spans 12 amino acids. CDR3 DNA: TGTGCCAGCTCGGGGACTAGTTTTGAGCAGTACTTC. This codes for CASSGTSFEQYF.

This clonotype was observed a few times. The chain recombines TRBV2 with TRBJ2-7, with D unclear. TRBJ2-5 explains the end of the DNA better; the J call may be wrong. Germline-derived CDR1 and CDR2 are SNHLY and FYNNEI. The CDR3 runs to 12 residues. CDR3 nucleotide sequence: TGTGCCAGCAGTGAAATTGAGCAGACCCAGTACTTC. This translates into CASSEIEQTQYF.

V and J are TRBV19 and TRBJ1-5; 8 positions match TRBD1. CDR1 and CDR2 (germline): LNHDA, SQIVND (reference sequence). CDR3 length: 14 residues. After removal of 5 bases from V and 7 bases from J, the junction contained 7 bases not matched to a gene. CDR3 DNA sequence: TGTGCCAGTAGTCCAGACAGGGGATCGCAGCCCCAGCATTTT. This sequence encodes CASSPDRGSQPQHF.

Only one count was recorded for this clonotype. A much larger clone is a single base away; this may be a read error. This sequence joins TRBV20-1 and TRBJ2-3; TRBD2 aligns across 9 bases. The V gene's germline CDR1 is DFQATT and CDR2 SNEGSKA (reference sequence). CDR3 size: 16 residues. The trim removed 3 bases at V and 4 bases at J, leaving 11 bases unmatched. The CDR3 region is CSASKPAGGSADTQYF. The DNA for the CDR3 is TGCAGTGCTAGCAAGCCAGCGGGGGGTTCTGCAGATACGCAGTATTTT.

This rearrangement joins TRBV20-1 to TRBJ2-3; the D is unclear. There are 13 residues in the CDR3. CDR1 is DFQATT and CDR2 is SNEGSKA in the germline V gene (reference sequence). Trimming took off 3 bases at V and 2 bases at J, with 9 bases between the two ends. Here the CDR3 reads CSASGQFTDTQYF. CDR3 nucleotide sequence: TGCAGTGCTAGTGGGCAGTTCACAGATACGCAGTATTTT.

In DNA form, the CDR3 reads TGCGCCAGCAGCTTGGACAGGGGGACGGGCGGGACCCAGTACTTC. This codes for CASSLDRGTGGTQYF. V is TRBV5-1 and J is TRBJ2-5; 8 bases are a match to TRBD1. The J segment lost 7 bases and the V segment lost 0 bases, leaving 8 bases of the junction unmatched. The CDR3 has 15 residues. CDR1 is SGHRS, CDR2 YFSETQ, per germline.

The chain links TRBV18 to TRBJ1-1; possibly TRBD1 for D (5 bases). Germline V lookup: CDR1 KGHSH, CDR2 LQKENI. V was clipped by 2 bases and J by 4 bases, with 17 bases between them. The CDR3 has 16 amino acids. The CDR3 DNA is TGTGCCAGCTCACCATTTGTCAGGAGCGGGGGCACTGAAGCTTTCTTT. Translation gives CASSPFVRSGGTEAFF.

Many counts were recorded for this clonotype. V usage is TRBV25-1 and J usage is TRBJ1-5, with D possibly matching TRBD1 (5 bases). CDR1 and CDR2 from the germline V gene are MGHDK and SYGVNS. CDR3 length: 13 amino acids. V was pared by 3 bases and J by 8 bases, with 11 bases between. This CDR3 is CASSERGMEPQHF. Here the CDR3 DNA reads TGTGCCAGCAGTGAGCGGGGGATGGAGCCCCAGCATTTT.

This clonotype was seen repeatedly, ten times or more. CDR3 loop: CASSRDRGLNEQFF. DNA for the CDR3: TGTGCCAGCAGCCGCGACAGGGGTTTAAATGAGCAGTTCTTC. The V and J genes are TRBV11-2 and TRBJ2-1; 8 nucleotides line up with TRBD1. The germline CDR1 and CDR2 sequences are SGHAT and FQNNGV. Trimming took 5 bases from V and 7 from J; bases not matched to a gene: 7. The CDR3 contains 14 residues.

This rearrangement joins TRBV20-1 to TRBJ1-4; D is unresolved. Trimming took 0 bases from V and 0 from J, leaving 11 bases between them. From germline, CDR1 is DFQATT and CDR2 SNEGSKA (reference sequence). The CDR3 contains 16 residues. The CDR3 here is CSARDTRGTTNEKLFF. CDR3 nucleotide sequence: TGCAGTGCTAGAGACACCCGAGGCACAACTAATGAAAAACTGTTTTTT.

CDR3 coding DNA: TGTGCAGCCAAAAGTCCTAGCAATCAGCCCCAGCATTTT. Encoded protein: CAAKSPSNQPQHF. The rearrangement uses TRBV28 and TRBJ1-5; D call uncertain. The CDR3 is 13 amino acids. Looked up from germline, CDR1 is MDHEN and CDR2 is SYDVKM.

Concerning this clonotype itself: A much larger clone differs by one base, so this may be a read error. This sequence joins TRBV6-1 and TRBJ2-1; TRBD2 matches 7 bases. Germline CDR1 reads MNHNS; CDR2 reads SASEGT. Trimming cost V 7 bases and J 7 bases; bases outside gene matches: 10. The CDR3 is made up of 14 amino acids. The CDR3 sequence is CASILSGERNEQFF. The DNA of the CDR3 is TGTGCCAGCATTTTGAGCGGGGAACGAAATGAGCAGTTCTTC.

This clonotype was observed many times. The chain links TRBV6-1 to TRBJ1-2; D is unresolved. Germline V gene lookup returns CDR1 MNHNS and CDR2 SASEGT. Deletions cut 6 bases from V and 7 bases from J, with 12 bases between. This CDR3 region has 12 residues. Here the CDR3 DNA reads TGTGCCAGCAGGGAGACTTCCTCTGGCTACACCTTC. It is translated as CASRETSSGYTF.

This clonotype was seen at least ten times. The chain has TRBV6-5 and TRBJ1-2, with D unresolved. The CDR3 totals 12 residues. From germline, CDR1 is MNHEY and CDR2 SVGAGI. Trimming removed 4 bases at V and 4 bases at J, with 7 bases between. DNA for the CDR3: TGTGCCAGCAGTTCAGCTCCCTATGGCTACACCTTC. Its translation: CASSSAPYGYTF.

This clonotype has a count of ten or more. The chain couples TRBV6-1 to TRBJ1-2; 7 positions match TRBD1. Germline V CDR1 and CDR2: MNHNS, SASEGT. The CDR3 covers 13 residues. V lost 10 bases to trimming and J lost 10 bases; unmatched junction nucleotides: 15. The CDR3 DNA follows: TGTGCCACTTCAGACCCGGGACAGATGGACTACACCTTC. Its translation: CATSDPGQMDYTF.

This clonotype was detected ten times or more. This chain uses TRBV3-1 with TRBJ1-6; TRBD1 is a possible D gene (5 bases). Trimming took 5 bases from V and 1 from J, leaving 6 bases between them. This CDR3 spans 14 amino acids. The germline V gene has CDR1 LGHDT and CDR2 YNNKEL (reference sequence). The CDR3 bases are TGTGCCAGCAGCGAGGGGTCCTATAATTCACCCCTCCACTTT. Translating gives CASSEGSYNSPLHF.

This clonotype was recorded many times. This rearrangement joins TRBV12-3 or TRBV12-4 to TRBJ2-1; tentative D call: TRBD2 (7 bases). The CDR3 consists of 16 residues. V was shortened by 0 bases and J by 9 bases, with 18 bases between the two germline ends. In DNA, the CDR3 is TGTGCCAGCAGTTTAGCCACGGGGGGCGATACTGCTGAGCAGTTCTTC. This gives the protein CASSLATGGDTAEQFF.

The chain is built from TRBV5-1 and TRBJ1-3; the match to TRBD1 covers 7 bases. Germline CDR1 and CDR2: SGHRS and YFSETQ. This CDR3 region has 15 residues. V was clipped by 4 bases and J by 2 bases; unmatched bases: 6. For the CDR3, the DNA is TGCGCCAGCAGCACGACAGGGAGCACTGGAAACACCATATATTTT. Protein: CASSTTGSTGNTIYF.

This clonotype was detected ten times or more. This chain uses TRBV29-1 with TRBJ1-1; D is unresolved. Trimming left V 3 bases short and J 2 bases short, with 10 bases between. The CDR3 sequence is 13 residues long. Germline V CDR1 and CDR2: SQVTM, ANQGSEA. CDR3 loop: CSVEDGRNTEAFF. In DNA, the CDR3 is TGCAGCGTTGAGGACGGAAGAAACACTGAAGCTTTCTTT.

This sequence joins TRBV19 and TRBJ1-1; 9 positions agree with TRBD1. The junction had 10 bases not matched to a gene; V was cut back by 7 bases and J by 4 bases. This CDR3 has 15 residues. Germline-derived CDR1 and CDR2 are LNHDA and SQIVND (reference sequence). CDR3 loop: CASNPFGQGSTEAFF. In DNA form, the CDR3 reads TGTGCCAGTAACCCCTTTGGACAGGGGAGCACTGAAGCTTTCTTT.

Turning to this clonotype: This could be a read error, since a much larger clone is one nucleotide away. This chain uses TRBV5-6 with TRBJ1-1; D perhaps matches TRBD1 (6 bases). The CDR3 runs to 13 residues. The germline gives CDR1 SGHDT, CDR2 YYEEEE. V lost 4 bases, J lost 6 bases, and 13 bases lay in between. DNA for the CDR3: TGTGCCAGCAGCCGGACAGAGGTGGCTGAAGCTTTCTTT. Amino acids: CASSRTEVAEAFF.

The CDR3 nucleotides read TGCAGTGCTAGCGGGGGGGCCGCTCACTATGGCTACACCTTC. Protein: CSASGGAAHYGYTF. The chain links TRBV20-1 to TRBJ1-2; the D gene is possibly TRBD1 (6 bases). V lost 3 bases to trimming and J lost 3 bases, with 14 bases between them. The CDR3 extends over 14 amino acids. CDR1 is DFQATT and CDR2 is SNEGSKA in the germline V gene (reference sequence).

V is TRBV20-1 and J is TRBJ2-7, with TRBD2 as a possible D gene (6 bases). The CDR3 is made up of 11 amino acids. The V gene lost 6 bases and the J gene lost 8 bases, with 14 bases spanning the gap. Per the germline V gene, CDR1 is DFQATT and CDR2 is SNEGSKA (reference sequence). CDR3 in amino acids: CSAPRGAQQYF. In nucleotides, the CDR3 is TGCAGTGCGCCACGCGGGGCCCAGCAGTACTTC.

With respect to this clonotype: Being one base from a much bigger clone, this may be a read error. The J gene is TRBJ2-1, the V gene TRBV6-2 or TRBV6-3; D is unclear. V was shortened by 4 bases and J by 6 bases, with 13 bases between the two germline ends. Germline-derived CDR1 and CDR2 are MNHEY and SVGEGT. CDR3 length: 14 residues. For the CDR3, the DNA is TGTGCCAGCAGTTTCACTCGGCCATGCAATGAGCAGTTCTTC. It translates to CASSFTRPCNEQFF.